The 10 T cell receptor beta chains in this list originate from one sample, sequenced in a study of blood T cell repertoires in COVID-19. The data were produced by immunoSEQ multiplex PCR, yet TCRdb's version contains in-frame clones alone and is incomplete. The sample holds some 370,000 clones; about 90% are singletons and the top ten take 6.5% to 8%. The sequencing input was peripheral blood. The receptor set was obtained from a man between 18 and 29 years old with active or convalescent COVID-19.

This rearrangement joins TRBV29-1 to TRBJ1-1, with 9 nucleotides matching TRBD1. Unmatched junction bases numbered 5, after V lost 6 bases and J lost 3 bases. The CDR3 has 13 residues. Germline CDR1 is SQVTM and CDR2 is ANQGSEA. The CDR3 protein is CSVGTGRDTEAFF. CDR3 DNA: TGCAGCGTAGGGACAGGGAGGGACACTGAAGCTTTCTTT.

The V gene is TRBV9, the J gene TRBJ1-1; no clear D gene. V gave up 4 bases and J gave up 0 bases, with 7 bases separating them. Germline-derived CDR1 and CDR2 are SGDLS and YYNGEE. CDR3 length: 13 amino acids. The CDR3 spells CASSPTVNTEAFF. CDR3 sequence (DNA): TGTGCCAGCAGCCCAACAGTGAACACTGAAGCTTTCTTT.

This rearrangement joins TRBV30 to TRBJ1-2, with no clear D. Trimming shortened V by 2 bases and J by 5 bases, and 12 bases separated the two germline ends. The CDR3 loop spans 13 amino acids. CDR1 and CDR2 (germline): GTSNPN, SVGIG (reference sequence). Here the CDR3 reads CAWSMGGDYGYTF. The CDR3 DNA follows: TGTGCCTGGAGTATGGGCGGGGATTATGGCTACACCTTC.

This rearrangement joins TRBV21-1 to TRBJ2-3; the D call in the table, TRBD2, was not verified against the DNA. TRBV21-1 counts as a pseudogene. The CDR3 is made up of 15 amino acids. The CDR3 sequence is CASSISYEGTDTQYF. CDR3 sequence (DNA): TGTGCCAGCAGCATATCGTACGAGGGCACAGATACGCAGTATTTT.

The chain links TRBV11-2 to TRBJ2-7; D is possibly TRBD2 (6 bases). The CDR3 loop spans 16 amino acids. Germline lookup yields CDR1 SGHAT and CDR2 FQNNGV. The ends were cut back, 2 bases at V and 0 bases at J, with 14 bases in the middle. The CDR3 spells CASSLSLAGSSYEQYF. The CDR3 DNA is TGTGCCAGCAGCTTATCTTTAGCCGGGAGCTCCTACGAGCAGTACTTC.

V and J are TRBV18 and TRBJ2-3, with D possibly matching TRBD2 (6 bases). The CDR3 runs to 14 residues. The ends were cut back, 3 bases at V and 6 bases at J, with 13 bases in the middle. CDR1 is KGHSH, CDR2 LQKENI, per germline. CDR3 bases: TGTGCCAGCTCACCCCCTGCCGGGAGTGATACGCAGTATTTT. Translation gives CASSPPAGSDTQYF.

The CDR3 sequence: CAKIRSPNTEAFF. DNA for the CDR3: TGTGCCAAAATACGGTCCCCGAACACTGAAGCTTTCTTT. The chain joins TRBV30 to TRBJ1-1; no definite D call. The V gene lost 8 bases and the J gene lost 1 base, with 14 bases spanning the gap. This CDR3 is 13 amino acids long. From germline, CDR1 is GTSNPN and CDR2 SVGIG (reference sequence).

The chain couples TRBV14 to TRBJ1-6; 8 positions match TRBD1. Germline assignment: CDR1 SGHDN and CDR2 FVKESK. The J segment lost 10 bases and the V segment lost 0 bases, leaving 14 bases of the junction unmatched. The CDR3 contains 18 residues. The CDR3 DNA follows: TGTGCCAGCAGCCAAGATCGCGGACAGGGACTCCTCGGGTCACCCCTCCACTTT. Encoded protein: CASSQDRGQGLLGSPLHF.

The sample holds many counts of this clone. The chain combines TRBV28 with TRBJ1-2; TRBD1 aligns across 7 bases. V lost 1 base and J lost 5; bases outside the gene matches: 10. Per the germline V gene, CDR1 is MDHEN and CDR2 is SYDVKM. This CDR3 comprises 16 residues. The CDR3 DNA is TGTGCCAGCAGTTTATTGGACAGGCCAAGCCTATATGGCTACACCTTC. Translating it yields CASSLLDRPSLYGYTF.

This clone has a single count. The CDR3 region has the DNA TGTGCCAGCTCACCTCCTACAGGGGGGTACACCGGGGAGCTGTTTTTT. It yields the protein CASSPPTGGYTGELFF. The rearrangement links TRBV18 to TRBJ2-2; 8 bases agree with TRBD1. The germline gives CDR1 KGHSH, CDR2 LQKENI. This CDR3 comprises 16 residues. V was pared by 3 bases and J by 3 bases, with 6 bases of the junction left unmatched.